Below, 21 T cell receptor beta chains from the same sample are listed, as sequenced in a study of blood T cell repertoires in COVID-19. Sequencing was performed with immunoSEQ multiplex PCR; in TCRdb, only in-frame clones are kept and a portion is missing. The table has some 450,000 clones, about nine tenths seen once. Sample: peripheral blood. The receptors stem from a woman in her fifties or sixties with COVID-19, enrolled during active disease.

The genes are TRBV4-1 and TRBJ1-4, with 8 bases identical to TRBD1. The CDR3 consists of 15 residues. Per germline, CDR1 MGHRA and CDR2 YSYEKL. Trimming removed 0 bases from V and 10 bases from J; junction bases left unmatched: 7. CDR3 region: CASSQEGTGGGKLFF. For the CDR3, the DNA is TGCGCCAGCAGCCAAGAGGGGACAGGCGGAGGAAAACTGTTTTTT.

V and J are TRBV28 and TRBJ2-5; 9 nucleotides agree with TRBD2. The CDR3 loop spans 18 amino acids. Germline V gene lookup returns CDR1 MDHEN and CDR2 SYDVKM. V dropped 6 bases and J dropped 4; count of bases not matched to a gene: 18. CDR3 sequence: CASRRRHWASLAGETQYF. The CDR3 DNA reads TGTGCCAGCAGACGTCGGCATTGGGCTTCACTAGCGGGAGAGACCCAGTACTTC.

The genes are TRBV18 and TRBJ1-1; 9 bases match TRBD1. CDR1 KGHSH and CDR2 LQKENI come from the germline V gene. Trimming at V came to 5 bases and at J to 5 bases, leaving 9 bases not matched to a gene. This CDR3 contains 15 residues. For the CDR3, the DNA is TGTGCCAGCTCATTAGGGACAGGGCCGGGTACTGAAGCTTTCTTT. Amino acids: CASSLGTGPGTEAFF.

The chain joins TRBV15 to TRBJ1-2; D remains ambiguous. There are 14 residues in the CDR3. Looked up from germline, CDR1 is LNHNV and CDR2 is YYDKDF (reference sequence). V lost 0 bases to trimming and J lost 4 bases, with 9 bases between them. CDR3 sequence (DNA): TGTGCCACCAGCAGAGATATTACAATCTATGGCTACACCTTC. It is translated as CATSRDITIYGYTF.

The CDR3 loop reads CASSLDSGVGGYTF. The CDR3 DNA reads TGTGCCAGCAGCTTAGATTCGGGGGTGGGTGGCTACACCTTC. The chain links TRBV7-9 to TRBJ1-2; D is possibly TRBD1 (5 bases). The CDR3 has 14 residues. Trimming removed 1 base from V and 7 bases from J, with 13 bases in between. In germline, CDR1 is SEHNR, CDR2 FQNEAQ (reference sequence).

Here the CDR3 reads CASSPGQVEYNEQFF. CDR3 coding DNA: TGTGCCAGCAGTCCGGGACAGGTTGAATACAATGAGCAGTTCTTC. The rearrangement links TRBV27 to TRBJ2-1; 8 bases line up with TRBD1. With V trimmed by 5 bases and J by 4 bases, 7 bases remained unmatched. CDR3 length equals 15 residues. The V gene's germline CDR1 is MNHEY and CDR2 SMNVEV (reference sequence).

The CDR3 here is CASSLLEVTFF. The CDR3 DNA reads as TGCGCCAGCAGCTTGTTGGAGGTGACTTTCTTT. The chain joins TRBV5-1 to TRBJ1-1, with D unresolved. V lost 1 base to trimming and J lost 12 bases, with 10 bases between them. The germline V gene has CDR1 SGHRS and CDR2 YFSETQ. This CDR3 region has 11 residues.

This chain links TRBV10-3 with TRBJ1-1; 9 bases agree with TRBD1. Trimming cost V 4 bases and J 1 base; bases outside gene matches: 7. Looked up from germline, CDR1 is ENHRY and CDR2 is SYGVKD. The CDR3 has 16 residues. As DNA, the CDR3 is TGTGCCATCAGTGTCACAGGGGGCGCGGCGAACACTGAAGCTTTCTTT. This translates into CAISVTGGAANTEAFF.

V gene TRBV9 combines with J gene TRBJ2-2; the D gene is possibly TRBD2 (6 bases). The CDR3 is made up of 17 amino acids. Germline V CDR1 and CDR2: SGDLS, YYNGEE. V lost 0 bases and J lost 2, with 14 bases in between. The CDR3 bases are TGTGCCAGCAGCGTAGGGCCGGGAGTCACAAACACCGGGGAGCTGTTTTTT. Its translation: CASSVGPGVTNTGELFF. The full variable domain, in which reference TRBV9 and TRBJ2-2 provide the parts outside the CDR3, is DSGVTQTPKHLITATGQRVTLRCSPRSGDLSVYWYQQSLDQGLQFLIQYYNGEERAKGNILERFSAQQFPDLHSELNLSSLELGDSALYFCASSVGPGVTNTGELFFGEGSRLTVL.

The J gene is TRBJ1-2, the V gene TRBV9; 7 bases are a match to TRBD1. The CDR3 is made up of 14 amino acids. The ends lost 4 bases at V and 3 bases at J; junction bases unmatched: 6. Germline V gene lookup returns CDR1 SGDLS and CDR2 YYNGEE. CDR3 in DNA: TGTGCCAGCAGCAACCGCAGGGGGGACTATGGCTACACCTTC. As protein: CASSNRRGDYGYTF.

The J gene is TRBJ1-5, the V gene TRBV11-2; possible D gene TRBD1, 5 bases. CDR1 SGHAT and CDR2 FQNNGV come from the germline V gene. The CDR3 contains 14 residues. Between the trimmed V and J ends, which lost 3 bases and 5 bases, there was a span of 11 bases. The CDR3: CASSFGGWDQPQHF. CDR3 DNA sequence: TGTGCCAGCAGCTTCGGGGGGTGGGATCAGCCCCAGCATTTT.

CDR3 coding DNA: TGTGCCAGCAGTTACAACAGGGCCCAACCCTACACCTTC. This translates into CASSYNRAQPYTF. The V gene is TRBV6-5, the J gene TRBJ1-2, with a tentative D call TRBD1 (6 bases). V was pared by 2 bases and J by 10 bases, with 14 bases between. The CDR3 runs to 13 residues. CDR1 MNHEY and CDR2 SVGAGI come from the germline V gene.

The chain has TRBV19 and TRBJ1-2; no clear D gene. The CDR3 runs to 13 residues. Trimming took off 1 base at V and 6 bases at J, with 9 bases between the two ends. Germline assignment: CDR1 LNHDA and CDR2 SQIVND (reference sequence). The CDR3 sequence: CASSIGRKDGYTF. The CDR3 DNA follows: TGTGCCAGTAGTATAGGCAGGAAGGATGGCTACACCTTC.

The rearrangement links TRBV18 to TRBJ1-5; D is uncertain. Germline V gene data show CDR1 as KGHSH and CDR2 as LQKENI. V lost 6 bases, J lost 4 bases, and 16 bases lay in between. The CDR3 length is 15 residues. The CDR3 nucleotides are TGTGCCAGCTCCCCCGTAAGGGAGGCGAATCAGCCCCAGCATTTT. Protein: CASSPVREANQPQHF.

This rearrangement joins TRBV19 to TRBJ1-6; 11 bases fit TRBD1. Germline-derived CDR1 and CDR2 are LNHDA and SQIVND (reference sequence). CDR3 length: 18 amino acids. The junction had 10 bases not matched to a gene; V was cut back by 2 bases and J by 7 bases. The CDR3 nucleotides read TGTGCCAGTAGTATATCCCCCCGGACAGGGGGCGCGAATTCACCCCTCCACTTT. Translation gives CASSISPRTGGANSPLHF. The complete variable domain, with remaining parts taken from reference TRBV19 and TRBJ1-6, reads DGGITQSPKYLFRKEGQNVTLSCEQNLNHDAMYWYRQDPGQGLRLIYYSQIVNDFQKGDIAEGYSVSREKKESFPLTVTSAQKNPTAFYLCASSISPRTGGANSPLHFGNGTRLTVT.

This chain connects TRBV7-9 to TRBJ1-2, with D maybe TRBD1 (6 bases). Germline V CDR1 and CDR2: SEHNR, FQNEAQ (reference sequence). This CDR3 comprises 14 residues. V gave up 4 bases and J gave up 6 bases, with 15 bases separating them. CDR3 nucleotide sequence: TGTGCCAGCAGCTGGGACATACAAGGAGATGGCTACACCTTC. The encoded protein is CASSWDIQGDGYTF.

This rearrangement joins TRBV4-1 to TRBJ2-3; D not certain. V was trimmed by 1 base and J by 2 bases, leaving 7 bases between them. The length of the CDR3 is 14 residues. Germline assignment: CDR1 MGHRA and CDR2 YSYEKL. The CDR3 nucleotides are TGCGCCAGCAGCCAAGGACTCCTCACAGATACGCAGTATTTT. This gives the protein CASSQGLLTDTQYF.

This clone was seen many times. The V gene is TRBV6-4, the J gene TRBJ1-2; 9 bases are a match to TRBD1. V lost 3 bases, J lost 5 bases, and 13 bases stayed unmatched. CDR1 is MRHNA, CDR2 SNTAGT, per germline. This CDR3 is built from 17 residues. CDR3 sequence: CASSEGTGSSQPYGYTF. The CDR3 DNA reads TGTGCCAGCAGTGAGGGGACAGGGAGCTCTCAACCTTATGGCTACACCTTC.

The chain recombines TRBV6-5 with TRBJ2-3; TRBD1 matches at 9 bases. The CDR3 consists of 13 residues. The V gene end was trimmed by 11 bases and the J gene end by 2 bases; junction bases not matched to a gene: 5. The V gene's germline CDR1 is MNHEY and CDR2 SVGAGI. This chain's CDR3 is CAGQGRATDTQYF. The CDR3 nucleotides read TGTGCCGGACAGGGGAGGGCCACAGATACGCAGTATTTT.

The DNA of the CDR3 is TGTGCCAGCAGCTTAGCGTACAGGGGGTTCATGAACACTGAAGCTTTCTTT. Translated: CASSLAYRGFMNTEAFF. The chain is built from TRBV7-9 and TRBJ1-1; 8 nucleotides align to TRBD1. Per the germline V gene, CDR1 is SEHNR and CDR2 is FQNEAQ (reference sequence). The CDR3 is 17 residues long. V lost 0 bases to trimming and J lost 0 bases; unmatched junction nucleotides: 6.

The chain uses TRBV11-2 and TRBJ1-1; 9 bases agree with TRBD1. V lost 3 bases and J lost 2; bases outside the gene matches: 10. Germline V gives CDR1 SGHAT, CDR2 FQNNGV. The CDR3 loop spans 17 amino acids. Written as DNA, the CDR3 is TGTGCCAGCAGCTTCAAGGACAGGGGACTCCAAAACACTGAAGCTTTCTTT. Translated: CASSFKDRGLQNTEAFF.